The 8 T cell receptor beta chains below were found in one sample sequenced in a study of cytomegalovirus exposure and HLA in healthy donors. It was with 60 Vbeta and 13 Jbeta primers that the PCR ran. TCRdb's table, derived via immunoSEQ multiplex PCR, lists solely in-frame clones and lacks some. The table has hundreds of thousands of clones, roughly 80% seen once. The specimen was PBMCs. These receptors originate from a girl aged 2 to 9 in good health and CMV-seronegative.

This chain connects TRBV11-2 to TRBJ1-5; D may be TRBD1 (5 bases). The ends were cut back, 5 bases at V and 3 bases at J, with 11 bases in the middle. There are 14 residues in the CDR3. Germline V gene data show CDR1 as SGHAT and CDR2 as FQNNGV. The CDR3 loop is CASSQDSLNQPQHF. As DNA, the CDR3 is TGTGCCAGCAGCCAAGACAGCCTCAATCAGCCCCAGCATTTT.

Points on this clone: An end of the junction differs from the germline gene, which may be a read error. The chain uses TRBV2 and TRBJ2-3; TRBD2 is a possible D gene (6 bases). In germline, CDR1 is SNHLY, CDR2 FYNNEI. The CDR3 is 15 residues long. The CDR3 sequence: CASREGGYRGDTQYF. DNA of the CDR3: TGTGCCAGCAGGGAAGGAGGGTATCGGGGAGATACGCAGTATTTT.

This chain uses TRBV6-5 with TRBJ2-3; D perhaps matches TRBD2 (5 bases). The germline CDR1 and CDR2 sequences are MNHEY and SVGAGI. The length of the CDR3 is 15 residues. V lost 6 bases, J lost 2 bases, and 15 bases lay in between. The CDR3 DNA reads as TGTGCCAGCAGGCGAGAGAACGACTACACAGATACGCAGTATTTT. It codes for CASRRENDYTDTQYF.

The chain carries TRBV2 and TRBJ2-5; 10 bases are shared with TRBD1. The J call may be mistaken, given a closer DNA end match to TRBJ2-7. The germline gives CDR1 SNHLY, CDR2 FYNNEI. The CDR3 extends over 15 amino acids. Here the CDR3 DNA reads TGTGCCAGCAGACAGCCGGGACAGGGGAACTACGAGCAGTACTTC. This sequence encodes CASRQPGQGNYEQYF.

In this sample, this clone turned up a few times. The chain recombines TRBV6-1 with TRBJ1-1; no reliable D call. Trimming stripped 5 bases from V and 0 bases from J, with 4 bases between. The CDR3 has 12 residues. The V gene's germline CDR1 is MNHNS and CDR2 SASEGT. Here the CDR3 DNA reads TGTGCCAGCAGTCAGATGAACACTGAAGCTTTCTTT. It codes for CASSQMNTEAFF.

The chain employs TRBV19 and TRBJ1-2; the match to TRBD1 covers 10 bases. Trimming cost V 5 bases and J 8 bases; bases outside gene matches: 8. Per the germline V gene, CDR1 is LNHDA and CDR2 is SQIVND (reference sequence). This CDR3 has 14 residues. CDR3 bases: TGTGCCAGTAGTTCCCGGGACAGGGGCACCGGCTACACCTTC. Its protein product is CASSSRDRGTGYTF.

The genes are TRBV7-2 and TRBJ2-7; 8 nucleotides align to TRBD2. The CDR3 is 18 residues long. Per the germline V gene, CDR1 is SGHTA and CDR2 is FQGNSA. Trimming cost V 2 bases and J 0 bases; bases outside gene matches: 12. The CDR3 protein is CASSLTLAGKFSSYEQYF. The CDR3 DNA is TGTGCCAGCAGCTTAACGCTAGCGGGTAAATTTAGCTCCTACGAGCAGTACTTC.

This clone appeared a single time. CDR3 protein: CASSQNGQGSYNEQFF. Here the CDR3 DNA reads TGCGCCAGCAGCCAAAACGGACAGGGGTCCTACAATGAGCAGTTCTTC. The V call is TRBV4-1, the J call TRBJ2-1, with 9 nucleotides matching TRBD1. V was pared by 2 bases and J by 1 base, with 3 bases of the junction left unmatched. CDR1 is MGHRA, CDR2 YSYEKL, per germline. CDR3 length: 16 residues.